This entry lists 18 T cell receptor beta chains sequenced from one sample in a study of beta chain features in type 1 diabetes. Points from the study as a whole: Type 1 diabetes patients showed a moderate but significant shortening of TCRB CDR3s in all four CD4+ subsets.

Expressed TCRB transcripts were sequenced after all isolated RNA was converted to cDNA. The assay was immunoSEQ multiplex PCR, and TCRdb's table has in-frame clones only and misses some. The sample has roughly 160,000 clones; 6.5% to 10% are singletons. The antigens these receptors bind are not known. Sample: central memory CD4+ T cells from blood. The receptors stem from a woman aged 18-29 years with type 1 diabetes.

This chain links TRBV7-6 with TRBJ1-5, with 7 bases aligning to TRBD1. V gave up 5 bases and J gave up 5 bases; unmatched junction bases: 9. The germline gives CDR1 SGHVS, CDR2 FNYEAQ. CDR3 length equals 15 residues. The DNA of the CDR3 is TGTGCCAGCAGCCCGGACAGGAGACTTGATCAGCCCCAGCATTTT. It specifies CASSPDRRLDQPQHF.

In its sample, this clone was seen a few times. The gene calls are TRBV5-1 and TRBJ2-1; 8 positions match TRBD1. Germline loops: CDR1 SGHRS, CDR2 YFSETQ. The trim removed 7 bases at V and 7 bases at J, leaving 16 bases unmatched. The length of the CDR3 is 16 residues. This chain's CDR3 is CASDYRTGKDPNEQFF. The DNA for the CDR3 is TGCGCCAGCGACTACCGGACAGGGAAGGATCCAAATGAGCAGTTCTTC.

This clone turned up a few times. V gene TRBV7-2 combines with J gene TRBJ1-2, with 8 bases that match TRBD1. Trimming at V came to 5 bases and at J to 3 bases, leaving 2 bases not matched to a gene. Germline V gene data show CDR1 as SGHTA and CDR2 as FQGNSA. The CDR3 contains 13 residues. CDR3: CASSQDRDYGYTF. The CDR3 DNA is TGTGCCAGCAGCCAGGACAGGGACTATGGCTACACCTTC. The variable domain in full, with the rest retrieved from reference TRBV7-2 and TRBJ1-2, is GAGVSQSPSNKVTEKGKDVELRCDPISGHTALYWYRQSLGQGLEFLIYFQGNSAPDKSGLPSDRFSAERTGGSVSTLTIQRTQQEDSAVYLCASSQDRDYGYTFGSGTRLTVV.

V gene TRBV6-4 combines with J gene TRBJ1-1; 11 positions agree with TRBD1. The V and J ends lost 4 bases and 5 bases, in that order; junction bases with no gene match: 3. The CDR3 is 14 residues long. CDR1 is MRHNA and CDR2 is SNTAGT in the germline V gene. The CDR3 DNA reads TGTGCCAGCAGTGGGACAGGGGGCCTGACTGAAGCTTTCTTT. This encodes CASSGTGGLTEAFF.

This sequence joins TRBV7-3 and TRBJ2-1; 11 bases agree with TRBD2. The V and J ends lost 5 bases and 2 bases, in that order; junction bases with no gene match: 2. The germline V gene has CDR1 SGHTA and CDR2 FQGTGA. The CDR3 extends over 15 amino acids. As DNA, the CDR3 is TGTGCCAGCAGCCCGACTAGCGGGACCTACAATGAGCAGTTCTTC. Its protein product is CASSPTSGTYNEQFF.

This sequence joins TRBV6-6 and TRBJ2-7, with 7 bases that match TRBD1. Germline V lookup: CDR1 MNHNY, CDR2 SVGAGI (reference sequence). There are 14 residues in the CDR3. J lost 5 bases, V lost 7 bases, and 11 bases had no gene match. The chain's CDR3 is CASIPPTGNDEQYF. The CDR3 DNA is TGTGCCAGCATTCCTCCGACAGGGAATGACGAGCAGTACTTC.

This clone occurred many times. This chain joins TRBV20-1 and TRBJ2-1; D not resolved. In germline, CDR1 is DFQATT, CDR2 SNEGSKA (reference sequence). The CDR3 spans 11 residues. Trimming left V 8 bases short and J 7 bases short, with 12 bases between. The CDR3 region is CSPYPSNEQFF. The CDR3 nucleotides read TGCAGTCCCTACCCCTCAAATGAGCAGTTCTTC.

This clone has a handful of counts. The gene calls are TRBV2 and TRBJ2-5; perhaps TRBD2 as D (7 bases). The CDR3 sequence is 16 residues long. CDR1 is SNHLY and CDR2 is FYNNEI in the germline V gene. Trimming removed 8 bases at V and 2 bases at J, with 21 bases between. CDR3 sequence: CASRSGYGGPQETQYF. The CDR3 DNA reads as TGTGCCAGCCGTTCGGGTTACGGGGGGCCACAAGAGACCCAGTACTTC. The whole variable domain, filled in from reference TRBV2 and TRBJ2-5, reads EPEVTQTPSHQVTQMGQEVILRCVPISNHLYFYWYRQILGQKVEFLVSFYNNEISEKSEIFDDQFSVERPDGSNFTLKIRSTKLEDSAMYFCASRSGYGGPQETQYFGPGTRLLVL.

Written as DNA, the CDR3 is TGTGCCAGCAGCTTCCAGGGACAGAATTCACCCCTCCACTTT. Amino acid sequence: CASSFQGQNSPLHF. The V and J genes are TRBV13 and TRBJ1-6; TRBD1 matches at 7 bases. Germline assignment: CDR1 PRHDT and CDR2 FYEKMQ (reference sequence). Losses at the gene ends were 3 bases for V and 7 bases for J; bases not matched to a gene: 3. The CDR3 loop spans 14 amino acids.

This clone was detected only a few times. The V and J genes are TRBV2 and TRBJ1-2; 11 positions agree with TRBD1. V dropped 3 bases and J dropped 3; count of bases not matched to a gene: 6. CDR1 and CDR2 (germline): SNHLY, FYNNEI. The CDR3 is 16 amino acids. CDR3: CASSDGPGQGDYGYTF. CDR3 in DNA: TGTGCCAGCAGTGATGGACCGGGACAGGGGGACTATGGCTACACCTTC.

The chain recombines TRBV11-3 with TRBJ2-3; 12 bases are a match to TRBD2. Per germline, CDR1 SGHNT and CDR2 YENEEA. V lost 1 base, J lost 8 bases, and 4 bases stayed unmatched. The CDR3 spans 15 residues. The CDR3 region is CASSLGLAGGGTQYF. For the CDR3, the DNA is TGTGCCAGCAGCTTAGGCCTAGCGGGAGGGGGTACGCAGTATTTT. Combining the CDR3 with reference TRBV11-3 and TRBJ2-3 gives the whole variable domain EAGVVQSPRYKIIEKKQPVAFWCNPISGHNTLYWYLQNLGQGPELLIRYENEEAVDDSQLPKDRFSAERLKGVDSTLKIQPAELGDSAVYLCASSLGLAGGGTQYFGPGTRLTVL.

This chain uses TRBV7-2 with TRBJ2-1; D perhaps matches TRBD1 (5 bases). The V end was cut by 5 bases, the J end by 0 bases, with 14 bases between. This CDR3 contains 16 residues. The V gene's germline CDR1 is SGHTA and CDR2 FQGNSA. The CDR3 here is CASSNGRGLSYNEQFF. The CDR3 DNA sequence: TGTGCCAGCAGCAATGGAAGGGGCCTCTCCTACAATGAGCAGTTCTTC.

This clone has just a few counts. The chain has TRBV11-3 and TRBJ1-1; possibly TRBD1 for D (6 bases). CDR3 size: 14 residues. CDR1 and CDR2 (germline): SGHNT, YENEEA. V lost 5 bases and J lost 3, with 13 bases in between. CDR3 coding DNA: TGTGCCAGCAGCGCGGGGGGGCTGGACACTGAAGCTTTCTTT. Residues: CASSAGGLDTEAFF.

Concerning this clone: Other DNA sequences in this sample translate to the same CDR3. The chain employs TRBV7-9 and TRBJ1-4; 9 bases fit TRBD1. Germline loops: CDR1 SEHNR, CDR2 FQNEAQ (reference sequence). The V and J ends lost 5 bases and 7 bases, in that order; junction bases with no gene match: 5. The length of the CDR3 is 14 residues. This CDR3 is CASSPDRGGEKLFF. CDR3 DNA: TGTGCCAGCAGCCCAGACAGGGGGGGTGAAAAACTGTTTTTT.

This clone has a handful of counts. V usage is TRBV27 and J usage is TRBJ1-6; D not resolved. V lost 2 bases, J lost 8 bases, and 7 bases lay in between. Looked up from germline, CDR1 is MNHEY and CDR2 is SMNVEV (reference sequence). This CDR3 contains 13 residues. The CDR3 coding sequence is TGTGCCAGCAGTTTAGGCTCGTATTCACCCCTCCACTTT. It encodes CASSLGSYSPLHF.

This clone has a handful of counts. V usage is TRBV18 and J usage is TRBJ1-1; TRBD1 matches at 9 bases. Germline values: CDR1 KGHSH, CDR2 LQKENI. The CDR3 has 13 residues. V was pared by 9 bases and J by 1 base, with 3 bases of the junction left unmatched. The CDR3 nucleotides are TGTGCCAGTCGACAGGGGGAGAACACTGAAGCTTTCTTT. It translates to CASRQGENTEAFF.

This clone was seen ten or more times. The rearrangement links TRBV4-3 to TRBJ2-1, with TRBD2 as a possible D gene (5 bases). Germline V gene lookup returns CDR1 LGHNA and CDR2 YSLEER. Trimming stripped 0 bases from V and 12 bases from J, with 12 bases between. CDR3 length: 13 amino acids. The CDR3 protein is CASSQDMDWGQFF. DNA for the CDR3: TGCGCCAGCAGCCAAGATATGGACTGGGGGCAGTTCTTC.

The chain uses TRBV6-5 and TRBJ1-6; 7 positions match TRBD1. J gave up 10 bases and V 2 bases, and 8 bases lay outside the gene matches. From germline, CDR1 is MNHEY and CDR2 SVGAGI. The CDR3 contains 15 residues. The CDR3 DNA sequence: TGTGCCAGCAGTTACCAGAGACAGGGTGGCTCACCCCTCCACTTT. Encoded protein: CASSYQRQGGSPLHF.